Below are 24 T cell receptor beta chains sequenced from a single sample in a study of shared T cell receptors in the human thymus. Some clones are missing from TCRdb's copy, which holds only in-frame ones; the method was immunoSEQ multiplex PCR. The repertoire holds more than 550,000 clones, with 70% to 90% as singletons. The data were also submitted as part of a second study, on human thymus T cells.

Sequencing was carried out using thymocytes. Receptors originate from a girl less than two years old with a congenital heart defect.

V usage is TRBV5-6 and J usage is TRBJ2-7; TRBD2 agrees at 8 bases. The ends lost 1 base at V and 0 bases at J; junction bases unmatched: 12. The V gene's germline CDR1 is SGHDT and CDR2 YYEEEE. The CDR3 has 18 residues. The CDR3 loop reads CASSLSSGGGPLSYEQYF. CDR3 nucleotide sequence: TGTGCCAGCAGCTTGAGTTCGGGCGGGGGGCCCCTCTCCTACGAGCAGTACTTC.

This chain connects TRBV25-1 to TRBJ2-1, with D possibly matching TRBD1 (6 bases). This CDR3 comprises 11 residues. V was pared by 4 bases and J by 15 bases, with 13 bases between. The germline V gene has CDR1 MGHDK and CDR2 SYGVNS. CDR3: CASSGRQVRFF. In DNA form, the CDR3 reads TGTGCCAGCAGTGGGAGACAGGTACGGTTCTTC.

V is TRBV9 and J is TRBJ2-7; D is perhaps TRBD2 (5 bases). Trimming stripped 4 bases from V and 2 bases from J, with 19 bases between. Per the germline V gene, CDR1 is SGDLS and CDR2 is YYNGEE. The CDR3 totals 16 residues. The CDR3 coding sequence is TGTGCCAGCAGCCCCCGGCGGGCTACCGGTACCTACGAGCAGTACTTC. Residues: CASSPRRATGTYEQYF. The full variable domain, with the rest looked up from reference TRBV9 and TRBJ2-7, is DSGVTQTPKHLITATGQRVTLRCSPRSGDLSVYWYQQSLDQGLQFLIQYYNGEERAKGNILERFSAQQFPDLHSELNLSSLELGDSALYFCASSPRRATGTYEQYFGPGTRLTVT.

This chain links TRBV4-2 with TRBJ1-1, with D hard to call. This CDR3 has 11 residues. Deletions cut 0 bases from V and 9 bases from J, with 5 bases between. Germline CDR1 LGHNA, CDR2 YNFKEQ. For the CDR3, the DNA is TGTGCCAGCAGCCAAGATCGTCAAGCTTTCTTT. Its translation: CASSQDRQAFF.

The chain employs TRBV11-2 and TRBJ2-1, with D unresolved. V lost 2 bases, J lost 10 bases, and 9 bases lay in between. The CDR3 has 12 amino acids. Germline assignment: CDR1 SGHAT and CDR2 FQNNGV. The CDR3 DNA reads TGTGCCAGCAGCTTATCGTTCGGGGAGCAGTTCTTC. It yields the protein CASSLSFGEQFF.

V usage is TRBV4-1 and J usage is TRBJ1-1; TRBD1 aligns across 7 bases. This CDR3 region has 15 residues. Trimming took 1 base from V and 6 from J; bases not matched to a gene: 8. Germline values: CDR1 MGHRA, CDR2 YSYEKL. CDR3 coding DNA: TGCGCCAGCAGCCAAGGGTACGGTCAGGGGGCTGAAGCTTTCTTT. Translation: CASSQGYGQGAEAFF.

This clone came up a few times. V and J are TRBV5-4 and TRBJ2-1, with 9 nucleotides matching TRBD1. V was clipped by 3 bases and J by 4 bases; unmatched bases: 11. The CDR3 has 17 residues. Germline CDR1 is SGHNT and CDR2 is YYREEE (reference sequence). The CDR3 sequence is CASSSPVGQGLYNEQFF. DNA of the CDR3: TGTGCCAGCAGCTCACCCGTGGGACAGGGTTTATACAATGAGCAGTTCTTC.

This chain uses TRBV6-1 with TRBJ1-1, with 9 bases identical to TRBD1. Germline CDR1 reads MNHNS; CDR2 reads SASEGT. V lost 3 bases to trimming and J lost 1 base; unmatched junction nucleotides: 15. The CDR3 spans 19 residues. The CDR3 loop reads CASSDHLRGQGVPNTEAFF. In DNA, the CDR3 is TGTGCCAGCAGTGACCATTTGCGGGGACAGGGAGTCCCGAACACTGAAGCTTTCTTT.

This clone was seen only once. The CDR3 nucleotides are TGTGCCAGCAGCGAAACGCCGGGACAGGGACACCCGGTCCGAAGATGCGGAGGTGGAAAACTGTTTTTT. This sequence encodes CASSETPGQGHPVRRCGGGKLFF. The chain combines TRBV2 with TRBJ1-4; 9 positions match TRBD1. Germline loops: CDR1 SNHLY, CDR2 FYNNEI. The CDR3 loop spans 23 amino acids. With V trimmed by 6 bases and J by 10 bases, 36 bases remained unmatched.

V and J are TRBV14 and TRBJ1-1, with D possibly being TRBD1 (5 bases). Germline V gene data show CDR1 as SGHDN and CDR2 as FVKESK. The CDR3 spans 18 residues. Trimming took 8 bases from V and 0 from J, leaving 25 bases between them. CDR3 in DNA: TGTGCCAGCGCTCGTGGGGTCGAGAGACAGAAAATGAACACTGAAGCTTTCTTT. Its translation: CASARGVERQKMNTEAFF.

The chain couples TRBV25-1 to TRBJ1-5; unclear D gene. The CDR3 is 15 residues long. Trimming left V 3 bases short and J 7 bases short, with 16 bases between. CDR1 and CDR2 (germline): MGHDK, SYGVNS. The CDR3 DNA follows: TGTGCCAGCAGTGATCCTGGAGGGTCGGGGCAGCCCCAGCATTTT. Protein product: CASSDPGGSGQPQHF.

The rearrangement links TRBV19 to TRBJ1-5; tentative D call: TRBD1 (5 bases). This CDR3 is built from 16 residues. Trimming took off 7 bases at V and 5 bases at J, with 21 bases between the two ends. The germline CDR1 and CDR2 sequences are LNHDA and SQIVND (reference sequence). As DNA, the CDR3 is TGTGCCAGTACGTATACCGAGGACAACTGGGATCAGCCCCAGCATTTT. Protein: CASTYTEDNWDQPQHF.

This chain links TRBV4-3 with TRBJ2-7; 12 bases align to TRBD2. With 2 bases clipped from V and 1 base from J, the junction kept 3 bases outside the gene matches. The CDR3 extends over 16 amino acids. Germline loops: CDR1 LGHNA, CDR2 YSLEER. CDR3 region: CASSQRTSGESYEQYF. CDR3 DNA: TGCGCCAGCAGCCAACGGACTAGCGGGGAGTCCTACGAGCAGTACTTC.

The genes are TRBV14 and TRBJ2-1; 12 bases are shared with TRBD2. Trimming cost V 3 bases and J 2 bases; bases outside gene matches: 8. This CDR3 contains 18 residues. From germline, CDR1 is SGHDN and CDR2 FVKESK. As DNA, the CDR3 is TGTGCCAGCAGCCAGGCTAGCGGGGGGGCCCGAACCTACAATGAGCAGTTCTTC. Protein sequence: CASSQASGGARTYNEQFF.

The gene calls are TRBV2 and TRBJ1-6; D ambiguous. The V end lost 4 bases, the J end lost 7 bases, and 2 bases lay between the germline ends. CDR1 is SNHLY and CDR2 is FYNNEI in the germline V gene. The CDR3 extends over 11 amino acids. The CDR3 nucleotides are TGTGCCAGCAGTGTAAATTCACCCCTCCACTTT. This codes for CASSVNSPLHF. Full variable domain (outside the CDR3, taken from reference TRBV2 and TRBJ1-6): EPEVTQTPSHQVTQMGQEVILRCVPISNHLYFYWYRQILGQKVEFLVSFYNNEISEKSEIFDDQFSVERPDGSNFTLKIRSTKLEDSAMYFCASSVNSPLHFGNGTRLTVT.

This chain uses TRBV30 with TRBJ2-1, with D maybe TRBD2 (5 bases). Germline V gives CDR1 GTSNPN, CDR2 SVGIG (reference sequence). Trimming removed 6 bases at V and 7 bases at J, with 19 bases between. The CDR3 contains 14 residues. The CDR3 spells CACGVAWAINEQFF. The CDR3 region has the DNA TGTGCCTGCGGGGTAGCATGGGCGATAAATGAGCAGTTCTTC.

This clone showed up just once. The gene calls are TRBV7-3 and TRBJ1-1; D is undetermined. The length of the CDR3 is 15 residues. Trimming left V 1 base short and J 4 bases short, with 13 bases between. Germline CDR1 is SGHTA and CDR2 is FQGTGA. The CDR3 region has the DNA TGTGCCAGCAGCTTAATTGGCCCCCGGGGCACTGAAGCTTTCTTT. Amino acids: CASSLIGPRGTEAFF.

The chain has TRBV10-2 and TRBJ1-6, with TRBD1 matching over 8 bases. CDR1 and CDR2 (germline): WSHSY, SAAADI. There are 13 residues in the CDR3. With V trimmed by 8 bases and J by 7 bases, 4 bases remained unmatched. The CDR3, as DNA: TGCGCCAGCCCGGACAGGGAGAATTCACCCCTCCACTTT. This encodes CASPDRENSPLHF.

V usage is TRBV6-1 and J usage is TRBJ2-7; 8 nucleotides line up with TRBD1. V gave up 7 bases and J gave up 3 bases; unmatched junction bases: 8. The CDR3 sequence is 14 residues long. Germline CDR1 MNHNS, CDR2 SASEGT. CDR3 coding DNA: TGTGCCAGCAATTTGGACAGGGAAAACTACGAGCAGTACTTC. Translated, it gives CASNLDRENYEQYF.

The chain uses TRBV18 and TRBJ1-3, with no clear D. The V and J ends lost 6 bases and 0 bases respectively, with 21 bases between them. The CDR3 totals 18 residues. The V gene's germline CDR1 is KGHSH and CDR2 LQKENI. CDR3 nucleotide sequence: TGTGCCAGCTCGGATGGAGGCCGGACTGTGAACTCTGGAAACACCATATATTTT. As protein: CASSDGGRTVNSGNTIYF.

This clone appeared a few times. The CDR3 reads CASSLYFQAEQFF. The CDR3 DNA sequence: TGTGCCAGCAGCTTGTATTTCCAGGCGGAGCAGTTCTTC. The chain employs TRBV5-6 and TRBJ2-1; D gene ambiguous. The CDR3 spans 13 residues. CDR1 and CDR2 from the germline V gene are SGHDT and YYEEEE. The ends were cut back, 1 base at V and 10 bases at J, with 12 bases in the middle.

V is TRBV6-1 and J is TRBJ1-6; D unresolved. This CDR3 spans 15 amino acids. From germline, CDR1 is MNHNS and CDR2 SASEGT. Deletions cut 6 bases from V and 8 bases from J, with 17 bases between. This chain's CDR3 is CASSPSPATYSPLHF. The CDR3 DNA is TGTGCCAGCAGCCCCTCGCCAGCGACTTATTCACCCCTCCACTTT.

V is TRBV6-4 and J is TRBJ1-5; 8 nucleotides line up with TRBD1. J lost 5 bases, V lost 6 bases, and 6 bases had no gene match. Germline CDR1 MRHNA, CDR2 SNTAGT. The CDR3 spans 14 residues. CDR3 bases: TGTGCCAGCAGCCTACAGGGGGGGGATCAGCCCCAGCATTTT. Translating it yields CASSLQGGDQPQHF.

The gene calls are TRBV28 and TRBJ2-1, with 8 bases aligning to TRBD1. Unmatched junction bases numbered 3, after V lost 3 bases and J lost 2 bases. The CDR3 covers 15 residues. Per germline, CDR1 MDHEN and CDR2 SYDVKM. CDR3 nucleotide sequence: TGTGCCAGCAGTTTGGAGGACAGGGCCTACAATGAGCAGTTCTTC. Its protein product is CASSLEDRAYNEQFF.